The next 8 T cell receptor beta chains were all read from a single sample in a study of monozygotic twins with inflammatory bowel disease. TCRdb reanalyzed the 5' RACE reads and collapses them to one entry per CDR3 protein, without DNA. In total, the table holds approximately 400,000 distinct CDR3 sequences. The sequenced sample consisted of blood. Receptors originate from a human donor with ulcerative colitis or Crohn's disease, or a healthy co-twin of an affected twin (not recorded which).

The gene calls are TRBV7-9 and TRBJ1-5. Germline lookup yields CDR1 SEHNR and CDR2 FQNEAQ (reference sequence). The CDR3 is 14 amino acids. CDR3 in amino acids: CASSSPGPNQPQHF. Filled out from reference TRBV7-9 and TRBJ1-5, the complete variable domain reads DTGVSQNPRHKITKRGQNVTFRCDPISEHNRLYWYRQTLGQGPEFLTYFQNEAQLEKSRLLSDRFSAERPKGSFSTLEIQRTEQGDSAMYLCASSSPGPNQPQHFGDGTRLSIL.

CDR3 residues: CASSFGDTGTGANTGELFF. The V and J genes are TRBV5-1 and TRBJ2-2; TCRdb outputs TRBD1, but without DNA this stays unchecked. The CDR3 runs 19 residues. Germline lookup yields CDR1 SGHRS and CDR2 YFSETQ.

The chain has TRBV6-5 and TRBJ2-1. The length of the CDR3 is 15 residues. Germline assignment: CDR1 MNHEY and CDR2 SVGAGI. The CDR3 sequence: CASSYRPGSYNEQFF.

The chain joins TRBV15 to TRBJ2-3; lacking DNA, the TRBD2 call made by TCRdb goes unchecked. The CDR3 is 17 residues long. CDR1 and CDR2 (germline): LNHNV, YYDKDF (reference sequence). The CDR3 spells CATSREVSAGFTDTQYF. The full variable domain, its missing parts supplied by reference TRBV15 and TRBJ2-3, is DAMVIQNPRYQVTQFGKPVTLSCSQTLNHNVMYWYQQKSSQAPKLLFHYYDKDFNNEADTPDNFQSRRPNTSFCFLDIRSPGLGDTAMYLCATSREVSAGFTDTQYFGPGTRLTVL.

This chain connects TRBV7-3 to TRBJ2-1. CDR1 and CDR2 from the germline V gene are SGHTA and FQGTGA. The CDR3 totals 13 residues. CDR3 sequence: CASSRYDYNEQFF.

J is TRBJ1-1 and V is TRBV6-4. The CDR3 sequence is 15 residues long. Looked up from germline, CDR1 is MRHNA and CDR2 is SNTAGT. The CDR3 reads CASSRGAEMYTEAFF.

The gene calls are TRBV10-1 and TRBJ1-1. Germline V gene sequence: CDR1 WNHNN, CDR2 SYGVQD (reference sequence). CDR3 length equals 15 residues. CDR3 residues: CASSERGTANTEAFF.

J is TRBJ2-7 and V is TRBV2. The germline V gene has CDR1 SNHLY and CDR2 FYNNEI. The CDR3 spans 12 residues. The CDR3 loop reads CASSDDTYEQYF.